This T cell receptor beta chain was profiled in a study of blood T cell repertoires in COVID-19. This CDR3 comprises 15 residues. Germline assignment: CDR1 SGHDN and CDR2 FVKESK. Trimming took 4 bases from V and 3 from J, leaving 12 bases between them. Under the authors' procedure: Quantification of nucleated cells was approximated via reference gene primer amplification. Sequencing used immunoSEQ multiplex PCR; TCRdb keeps in-frame clones, though not all of them. V, J and clone size were drawn from that table, and D and trimming were deduced from the DNA. This sample has some 260,000 clones, with about 68% found just once.

The V and J genes are TRBV14 and TRBJ2-2; possible D gene TRBD1, 6 bases. This clonotype originated in a woman older than 75 with acute or convalescent COVID-19. Sequenced: peripheral blood. The CDR3 loop is CASSRWTDYTGELFF. The CDR3 nucleotides read TGTGCCAGCAGCCGCTGGACAGATTACACCGGGGAGCTGTTTTTT.